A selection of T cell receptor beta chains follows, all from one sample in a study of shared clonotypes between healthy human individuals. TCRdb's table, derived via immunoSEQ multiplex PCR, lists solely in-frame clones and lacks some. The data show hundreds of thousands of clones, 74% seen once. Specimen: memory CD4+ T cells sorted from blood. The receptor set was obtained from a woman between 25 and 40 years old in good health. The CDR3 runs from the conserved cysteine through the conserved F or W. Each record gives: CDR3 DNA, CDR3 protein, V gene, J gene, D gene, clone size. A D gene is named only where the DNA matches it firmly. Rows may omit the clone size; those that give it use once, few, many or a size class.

CDR3 DNA: TGTGCCAGCAGCCAAGATCTTGGGGGGCGCGGTGTTGGCTACACCTTC
CDR3 protein: CASSQDLGGRGVGYTF
V gene: TRBV14
J gene: TRBJ1-2
D gene: .
clone size: .

CDR3 DNA: TGTGCCAGCAGCTCTCGAGGGGGACCCACCTACAATGAGCAGTTCTTC
CDR3 protein: CASSSRGGPTYNEQFF
V gene: TRBV9
J gene: TRBJ2-1
D gene: .
clone size: .

CDR3 DNA: TGTGCCAGCGGAGAGACAGGGTACTATGGCTACACCTTC
CDR3 protein: CASGETGYYGYTF
V gene: TRBV27
J gene: TRBJ1-2
D gene: TRBD1
clone size: .

CDR3 DNA: TGCGCCAGCAATCCGGGACAGGGATATACGGACATTCAGTACTTC
CDR3 protein: CASNPGQGYTDIQYF
V gene: TRBV5-1
J gene: TRBJ2-4
D gene: TRBD1
clone size: .

CDR3 DNA: TGTGCCAGCAGCCTCACTCCGGGGGCCCGACGAGAGACCCAGTACTTC
CDR3 protein: CASSLTPGARRETQYF
V gene: TRBV27
J gene: TRBJ2-5
D gene: .
clone size: .

CDR3 DNA: TGTGCCAGCACCTCGGATCTAACAGCTGAAAAACTGTTTTTT
CDR3 protein: CASTSDLTAEKLFF
V gene: TRBV28
J gene: TRBJ1-4
D gene: .
clone size: .

CDR3 DNA: TGTGCCAGCTCACCCGAGGCGGGGGGGACTGAAGCTTTCTTT
CDR3 protein: CASSPEAGGTEAFF
V gene: TRBV18
J gene: TRBJ1-1
D gene: .
clone size: .

CDR3 DNA: TGTGCCAGCAGCTTGGGCGAGAGGGAAAAACTGTTTTTT
CDR3 protein: CASSLGEREKLFF
V gene: TRBV5-4
J gene: TRBJ1-4
D gene: .
clone size: .

CDR3 DNA: TGCGCCAGCAGCCAATCTTCAGCTCGGACAAATGAAAAACTGTTTTTT
CDR3 protein: CASSQSSARTNEKLFF
V gene: TRBV4-1
J gene: TRBJ1-4
D gene: .
clone size: once

CDR3 DNA: TGTGCCAGCAGCTGGCCCCGGACCAGCACTGGGGCCAACGTCCTGACTTTC
CDR3 protein: CASSWPRTSTGANVLTF
V gene: TRBV11-2
J gene: TRBJ2-6
D gene: .
clone size: few

CDR3 DNA: TGTGCCACCAAAATACCCCGGCTAGCGGGAGGGCAACCAACCAATGAGCAGTTCTTC
CDR3 protein: CATKIPRLAGGQPTNEQFF
V gene: TRBV19
J gene: TRBJ2-1
D gene: TRBD2
clone size: few

CDR3 DNA: TGTGCCAGCAGTTTTCGGGGATATAGCAATCAGCCCCAGCATTTT
CDR3 protein: CASSFRGYSNQPQHF
V gene: TRBV27
J gene: TRBJ1-5
D gene: .
clone size: .

CDR3 DNA: TGTGCCAGTAGAACCCCCGGGACTAGCGGGAGCTATGAGCAGTTCTTC
CDR3 protein: CASRTPGTSGSYEQFF
V gene: TRBV19
J gene: TRBJ2-1
D gene: TRBD2
clone size: few

CDR3 DNA: TGTGCCAGCAGTTACTCCGCGGTCAATGGCTACACCTTC
CDR3 protein: CASSYSAVNGYTF
V gene: TRBV6-5
J gene: TRBJ1-2
D gene: .
clone size: .

CDR3 DNA: TGCGCCAGCAGCGCGCCCGGGACAGGGGTTTACGAGCAGTACTTC
CDR3 protein: CASSAPGTGVYEQYF
V gene: TRBV5-1
J gene: TRBJ2-7
D gene: TRBD1
clone size: .

CDR3 DNA: TGTGCCAGCAGTCCCGGGGGTCTATCTTACGAGCAGTACTTC
CDR3 protein: CASSPGGLSYEQYF
V gene: TRBV6-6
J gene: TRBJ2-7
D gene: .
clone size: few

CDR3 DNA: TGTGCCAGCAGAACAGGGGGCGCGGGTAATGAAAAACTGTTTTTT
CDR3 protein: CASRTGGAGNEKLFF
V gene: TRBV2
J gene: TRBJ1-4
D gene: TRBD1
clone size: .

CDR3 DNA: TGTGCCAGCAGTGCGAGACAGGGGAGTCAATCTTATAGCAATCAGCCCCAGCATTTT
CDR3 protein: CASSARQGSQSYSNQPQHF
V gene: TRBV6-1
J gene: TRBJ1-5
D gene: TRBD1
clone size: .

CDR3 DNA: TGTGCCAGCAGCTCCACGGTCGCCTACGAGCAGTACTTC
CDR3 protein: CASSSTVAYEQYF
V gene: TRBV7-9
J gene: TRBJ2-7
D gene: .
clone size: .

CDR3 DNA: TGTGCCAGCAGCGATTTTGGGGAGACCCAGTACTTC
CDR3 protein: CASSDFGETQYF
V gene: TRBV7-9
J gene: TRBJ2-5
D gene: .
clone size: few

CDR3 DNA: TGTGCCAGCAGCCCCGACGGGGTGGGCTACACCTTC
CDR3 protein: CASSPDGVGYTF
V gene: TRBV7-3
J gene: TRBJ1-2
D gene: .
clone size: .

CDR3 DNA: TGTGCCAGCAGCTTACGCACCGGGGAGCTGTTTTTT
CDR3 protein: CASSLRTGELFF
V gene: TRBV11-3
J gene: TRBJ2-2
D gene: .
clone size: .

CDR3 DNA: TGTGCCATCAGTGAGGGGAGCTCCTACAATGAGCAGTTCTTC
CDR3 protein: CAISEGSSYNEQFF
V gene: TRBV10-3
J gene: TRBJ2-1
D gene: .
clone size: .

CDR3 DNA: TGTGCCAGCAGCTTGACAGGGCTGGACACTGAAGCTTTCTTT
CDR3 protein: CASSLTGLDTEAFF
V gene: TRBV7-9
J gene: TRBJ1-1
D gene: TRBD1
clone size: once

CDR3 DNA: TGCGCCAGCAGCAGACGGCGCAGGGATGAGCAGTTCTTC
CDR3 protein: CASSRRRRDEQFF
V gene: TRBV10-1
J gene: TRBJ2-1
D gene: .
clone size: .

CDR3 DNA: TGCGCCAGCAGCTCCCTAACAGGGTCATCTGAAGCTTTCTTT
CDR3 protein: CASSSLTGSSEAFF
V gene: TRBV5-1
J gene: TRBJ1-1
D gene: .
clone size: .

CDR3 DNA: TGTGCCAGCAGCGTAGATGCAGGGGCCGAGTATGGCTACACCTTC
CDR3 protein: CASSVDAGAEYGYTF
V gene: TRBV9
J gene: TRBJ1-2
D gene: .
clone size: .

CDR3 DNA: TGCGCCAGCAGCTTGGGCGCCGGGACAGGAGAGACCCAGTACTTC
CDR3 protein: CASSLGAGTGETQYF
V gene: TRBV5-1
J gene: TRBJ2-5
D gene: TRBD1
clone size: few

CDR3 DNA: TGTGCCAGTAGTATCCCGGGACGAACCTACGAGCAGTACTTC
CDR3 protein: CASSIPGRTYEQYF
V gene: TRBV19
J gene: TRBJ2-7
D gene: .
clone size: .

CDR3 DNA: TGTGCCAGCTCACCGGGACAAATCGAGCAGTACTTC
CDR3 protein: CASSPGQIEQYF
V gene: TRBV18
J gene: TRBJ2-7
D gene: .
clone size: once

CDR3 DNA: TGTGCCAGCAGCCAAGATAAGGGCGGGAGCAAATGCGAGCAGTACTTC
CDR3 protein: CASSQDKGGSKCEQYF
V gene: TRBV14
J gene: TRBJ2-7
D gene: TRBD2
clone size: .

CDR3 DNA: TGTGCCAGCAACCCCATGGAGGCAGGGGCGACCGGGGAGCTGTTTTTT
CDR3 protein: CASNPMEAGATGELFF
V gene: TRBV11-2
J gene: TRBJ2-2
D gene: .
clone size: once

CDR3 DNA: TGTGCCAGCAGTTTGGTTAATAGTGAGCAGTTCTTC
CDR3 protein: CASSLVNSEQFF
V gene: TRBV28
J gene: TRBJ2-1
D gene: .
clone size: .

CDR3 DNA: TGTGCCAGCAGCTTAGCGTTAACAGGCAATCAGCCCCAGCATTTT
CDR3 protein: CASSLALTGNQPQHF
V gene: TRBV7-8
J gene: TRBJ1-5
D gene: .
clone size: .

CDR3 DNA: TGTGCCAGCAGTTACCGACTAGCGGGAGTGGGAGAGACCCAGTACTTC
CDR3 protein: CASSYRLAGVGETQYF
V gene: TRBV6-5
J gene: TRBJ2-5
D gene: TRBD2
clone size: .

CDR3 DNA: TGTGCCAGCAGCTTAGGACCTGGGGAAGGTCAGCCCCAGCATTTT
CDR3 protein: CASSLGPGEGQPQHF
V gene: TRBV7-8
J gene: TRBJ1-5
D gene: .
clone size: .

CDR3 DNA: TGTGCCAGCAGAGAACACACGAACACCGGGGAGCTGTTTTTT
CDR3 protein: CASREHTNTGELFF
V gene: TRBV2
J gene: TRBJ2-2
D gene: .
clone size: .

CDR3 DNA: TGTGCCAGCAGCAAACGACTCTACGAGCAGTACTTC
CDR3 protein: CASSKRLYEQYF
V gene: TRBV21-1
J gene: TRBJ2-7
D gene: .
clone size: .

CDR3 DNA: TGTGCCAGCACCCGACGGGGTGTACTAGCGGGCTACAATGAGCAGTTCTTC
CDR3 protein: CASTRRGVLAGYNEQFF
V gene: TRBV28
J gene: TRBJ2-1
D gene: TRBD2
clone size: .

CDR3 DNA: TGCGCCAGCAGCCAACAGCCCCTAGCGGGAGGGAGGAATGAGCAGTTCTTC
CDR3 protein: CASSQQPLAGGRNEQFF
V gene: TRBV4-1
J gene: TRBJ2-1
D gene: TRBD2
clone size: .

CDR3 DNA: TGTGCCAGCAGCTTAGGGCTTGAGCAGTTCTTC
CDR3 protein: CASSLGLEQFF
V gene: TRBV11-2
J gene: TRBJ2-1
D gene: .
clone size: .

CDR3 DNA: TGTGCCAGCAGTCCACGGGGGACCATAAAGATCAATGAGCAGTTCTTC
CDR3 protein: CASSPRGTIKINEQFF
V gene: TRBV28
J gene: TRBJ2-1
D gene: .
clone size: .

CDR3 DNA: TGTGCCTGGAGTAGCGGGACAGCGGGGTCTTGGCAGTATTTT
CDR3 protein: CAWSSGTAGSWQYF
V gene: TRBV30
J gene: TRBJ2-3
D gene: .
clone size: few

CDR3 DNA: TGTGCCAGCAGACGACAGGGAAACAATGAGCAGTTCTTC
CDR3 protein: CASRRQGNNEQFF
V gene: TRBV6-6
J gene: TRBJ2-1
D gene: TRBD1
clone size: few

CDR3 DNA: TGTGCCAGCAGTATACTACAGTTTAATCAGCCCCAGCATTTT
CDR3 protein: CASSILQFNQPQHF
V gene: TRBV28
J gene: TRBJ1-5
D gene: .
clone size: .

CDR3 DNA: TGTGCCAGCAGTGTAGGCGGGAGGAGAGAGACCCAGTACTTC
CDR3 protein: CASSVGGRRETQYF
V gene: TRBV28
J gene: TRBJ2-5
D gene: TRBD2
clone size: .

CDR3 DNA: TGTGCCAGCAGTGAGCGGGATCGGGACACCGGGGAGCTGTTTTTT
CDR3 protein: CASSERDRDTGELFF
V gene: TRBV25-1
J gene: TRBJ2-2
D gene: .
clone size: .

CDR3 DNA: TGTGCCAGCAGTCGAAAGGGACAGGGGGTAGTCGGGGAGCTGTTTTTT
CDR3 protein: CASSRKGQGVVGELFF
V gene: TRBV27
J gene: TRBJ2-2
D gene: TRBD1
clone size: .

CDR3 DNA: TGCGCCAGCCGGGGGGGGTCGGCGTACGAGCAGTACTTC
CDR3 protein: CASRGGSAYEQYF
V gene: TRBV10-2
J gene: TRBJ2-7
D gene: TRBD2
clone size: few

CDR3 DNA: TGTGCCAGTAGTATAGATGGGACAGGGCTCGGGAATGAGCAGTTCTTC
CDR3 protein: CASSIDGTGLGNEQFF
V gene: TRBV19
J gene: TRBJ2-1
D gene: TRBD1
clone size: .

CDR3 DNA: TGTGCCAGCAGCCCTGACCAGGGGGCCTCTCTCACAGATACGCAGTATTTT
CDR3 protein: CASSPDQGASLTDTQYF
V gene: TRBV5-5
J gene: TRBJ2-3
D gene: TRBD1
clone size: .

CDR3 DNA: TGTGCCAGCAGCTCAATCCCGGGACATTTCCGAGAGACCCAGTACTTC
CDR3 protein: CASSSIPGHFRETQYF
V gene: TRBV13
J gene: TRBJ2-5
D gene: .
clone size: .

CDR3 DNA: TGTGCCAGCAGTCTCAGACCTAGCGGGATCTCCTACGAGCAGTACTTC
CDR3 protein: CASSLRPSGISYEQYF
V gene: TRBV27
J gene: TRBJ2-7
D gene: TRBD2
clone size: once

CDR3 DNA: TGTGCCAGCCTCCACCTCGATTCCGGTCAGCCCCAGCATTTT
CDR3 protein: CASLHLDSGQPQHF
V gene: TRBV28
J gene: TRBJ1-5
D gene: .
clone size: .

CDR3 DNA: TGTGCCAGCAGCAACTCCTTGACAGGGCTCGAGCAGTACTTC
CDR3 protein: CASSNSLTGLEQYF
V gene: TRBV7-6
J gene: TRBJ2-7
D gene: TRBD1
clone size: .